This T cell receptor (beta chain) emerged from a study of blood T cell repertoires in COVID-19. Turning to the study itself: Samples taken during acute and convalescent COVID-19 were collected in the United States, Italy and Spain. Sources were T cells, B-cell-depleted T cells, or PBMCs; the material itself was cDNA or gDNA.

The CDR3 runs 16 residues. CDR1 is SGHTA, CDR2 FQGNSA, per germline. V lost 5 bases to trimming and J lost 4 bases, with 18 bases between them. In the authors' methods: Counts of nucleated cells, estimated from reference gene primer amplification, were obtained. Profiled with immunoSEQ multiplex PCR; TCRdb holds only in-frame clones, not every one. The DNA was the basis for D and trimming; V, J and clone size are from that table. This sample has some 250,000 clones, with 70% to 90% found just once. The TCR comes from a man aged 25-40 years with active or convalescent COVID-19. The chain has TRBV7-2 and TRBJ1-3; possible D gene TRBD1, 6 bases. The sample taken for sequencing was peripheral blood. In DNA form, the CDR3 reads TGTGCCAGCAGCCCAGACAGGCCCCATCCGGGAAACACCATATATTTT. Its translation is CASSPDRPHPGNTIYF.